The sequence of this T cell receptor (beta chain) was determined in a study of T cell repertoires in cytomegalovirus infection. Study results and limitations: Clonotypes of TCR beta that were HLA-C-restricted and CMV-specific dominated the ex vivo response. CMV carriers with the relevant HLA were identified by cumulative public TCR beta family frequency.

The length of the CDR3 is 14 residues. V was cut by 3 bases and J by 3 bases, with 15 bases left in between. Germline V gives CDR1 DFQATT, CDR2 SNEGSKA (reference sequence). Via MiXCR, TCRdb re-called the reads, giving one row per CDR3 protein. This sample has about 140,000 distinct CDR3 sequences, with approximately 5.9% found just once. At least ten counts were recorded for this clonotype. Antigen: not known. The V gene is TRBV20-1, the J gene TRBJ2-7; possible D gene TRBD2, 6 bases. The receptor was isolated from a human donor in good health (CMV status not recorded). Some clones in this sample may be carry-over from other donors' samples. The specimen sequenced was PBMCs. This CDR3 reads CSASAGGIRYEQYF. The CDR3 nucleotides are TGCAGTGCTAGTGCCGGGGGAATTCGCTACGAGCAGTACTTC.